These T cell receptor beta chains were read from a single sample in a study of shared clonotypes between healthy human individuals. Produced via immunoSEQ multiplex PCR; TCRdb's table is partial and in-frame only. This sample has more than 2 million clones, with around 95% found just once. The specimen was naive CD4+ T cells sorted from blood. The receptors come from a man aged 18 to 35 in good health. The CDR3 runs from the conserved cysteine through the conserved F or W. Each record gives: clone size, D gene, J gene, V gene, CDR3 protein, CDR3 DNA. The D gene is left open where the match is weak. The size entry is marked missing in some rows and otherwise reads once, few, many or a size class.

>-|-|TRBJ1-6|TRBV5-4
CASSLVFRTADNSPLHF
TGTGCCAGCAGCTTGGTTTTCCGGACAGCAGATAATTCACCCCTCCACTTT
>once|-|TRBJ2-3|TRBV5-4
CASSLWDSNTQYF
TGTGCCAGCAGCTTGTGGGACTCAAATACGCAGTATTTT
>-|TRBD2|TRBJ2-7|TRBV5-1
CASSLALAGHYEQYF
TGCGCCAGCAGCTTGGCCCTAGCGGGCCACTACGAGCAGTACTTC
>-|-|TRBJ2-7|TRBV5-4
CASSSDPVGDEQYF
TGTGCCAGCAGCTCCGACCCCGTCGGGGACGAGCAGTACTTC
>-|-|TRBJ2-7|TRBV14
CASSQAAGATYEQYF
TGTGCCAGCAGCCAAGCGGCAGGGGCGACATACGAGCAGTACTTC
>once|-|TRBJ1-2|TRBV28
CASSLAAGRNYGYTF
TGTGCCAGCAGTTTAGCGGCAGGACGTAACTATGGCTACACCTTC
>once|TRBD1|TRBJ1-2|TRBV25-1
CASRETGTGKGYTF
TGTGCCAGCCGAGAAACCGGGACAGGGAAAGGCTACACCTTC
>-|-|TRBJ2-5|TRBV10-3
CAISVVAGFQETQYF
TGTGCCATCAGTGTGGTTGCGGGGTTTCAAGAGACCCAGTACTTC
>-|TRBD2|TRBJ2-3|TRBV5-1
CASSLGASGDTQYF
TGCGCCAGCAGCTTGGGAGCTAGCGGGGATACGCAGTATTTT
>-|-|TRBJ2-2|TRBV18
CASSPPTGTSNTGELFF
TGTGCCAGCTCACCACCTACTGGGACTTCGAACACCGGGGAGCTGTTTTTT
>-|-|TRBJ1-2|TRBV5-1
CASSLGSPDTNYGYTF
TGCGCCAGCAGCTTGGGGTCCCCTGATACCAACTATGGCTACACCTTC
>-|-|TRBJ2-5|TRBV28
CASSPFPGSPLETQYF
TGTGCCAGCAGCCCTTTCCCCGGATCCCCCCTGGAGACCCAGTACTTC
>-|-|TRBJ2-7|TRBV7-2
CASSPGLLYEQYF
TGTGCCAGCAGCCCCGGCCTCCTCTACGAGCAGTACTTC
>-|-|TRBJ1-2|TRBV6-1
CASSEARRFDGYTF
TGTGCCAGCAGTGAAGCGCGGCGGTTCGATGGCTACACCTTC
>once|-|TRBJ2-5|TRBV30
CAWSVLNDGTQYF
TGTGCCTGGAGTGTACTGAACGACGGGACCCAGTACTTC
>-|-|TRBJ2-1|TRBV6-1
CASSVDGGSYNEQFF
TGTGCCAGCAGTGTGGACGGGGGCTCCTACAATGAGCAGTTCTTC
>-|TRBD1|TRBJ2-5|TRBV7-9
CASSRTGSSGTQYF
TGTGCCAGCAGTAGGACAGGGTCTTCCGGGACCCAGTACTTC
>-|-|TRBJ2-3|TRBV28
CASSDRDGVDTQYF
TGTGCCAGCAGTGACCGGGACGGGGTAGATACGCAGTATTTT
>-|-|TRBJ1-4|TRBV4-3
CASSQLGSTNEKLFF
TGCGCCAGCAGCCAACTGGGGTCAACTAATGAAAAACTGTTTTTT
>-|-|TRBJ1-1|TRBV28
CASSPSQGNTEAFF
TGTGCCAGCAGCCCCAGCCAGGGAAACACTGAAGCTTTCTTT
>-|TRBD2|TRBJ2-7|TRBV5-1
CASSRTSGRTTYEQYF
TGCGCCAGCAGCCGCACTAGCGGGAGGACGACCTACGAGCAGTACTTC
>-|TRBD2|TRBJ2-7|TRBV15
CATSRGSSGPREQYF
TGTGCCACCAGCAGAGGGAGTAGCGGGCCTAGGGAGCAGTACTTC
>-|TRBD1|TRBJ1-2|TRBV11-2
CASSLDLGQGRGYTF
TGTGCCAGCAGCTTAGACTTGGGACAGGGTCGTGGCTACACCTTC
>-|-|TRBJ1-3|TRBV5-1
CASRADNSGNTIYF
TGCGCCAGCAGGGCGGATAACTCTGGAAACACCATATATTTT
>-|TRBD1|TRBJ1-1|TRBV7-9
CASSLEGASTEAFF
TGTGCCAGCAGCTTAGAGGGGGCGAGTACTGAAGCTTTCTTT
>once|TRBD1|TRBJ2-7|TRBV5-4
CASSLQGRNEQYF
TGTGCCAGCAGCTTACAGGGGCGAAACGAGCAGTACTTC
>-|-|TRBJ1-1|TRBV6-6
CASSGGQNTEAFF
TGTGCCAGCAGTGGTGGACAGAACACTGAAGCTTTCTTT
>-|-|TRBJ1-5|TRBV5-6
CASSLRQGGQPQHF
TGTGCCAGCAGCTTGCGGCAGGGTGGACAGCCCCAGCATTTT
>-|-|TRBJ1-2|TRBV19
CASSIEGAHGYTF
TGTGCCAGTAGTATTGAGGGAGCCCATGGCTACACCTTC
>-|-|TRBJ2-7|TRBV5-5
CASSETSNSYEQYF
TGTGCCAGCAGCGAGACAAGCAACTCCTACGAGCAGTACTTC